These T cell receptor beta chains were read from a single sample in a study of technical replicates of blood from a few donors. Libraries were prepared by immunoSEQ multiplex PCR; TCRdb keeps only in-frame clonotypes and omits some of them. The sample gives about 100,000 clones, under 97% of which show up once; 0.22% is in the top ten. Sequences were obtained from T cells isolated from PBMCs. Receptor source: a human donor in good health. Both conserved end residues are part of each CDR3. D genes are given only for firm matches.

d_call | j_call | v_call | cdr3_aa
TRBD2 | TRBJ2-5 | TRBV27 | CASSLRASGVQETQYF
TRBD1 | TRBJ2-6 | TRBV5-1 | CASSDTGAGANVLTF
- | TRBJ1-3 | TRBV6-1 | CASSWRSGNTIYF
- | TRBJ1-4 | TRBV6-6 | CASSYYGSGEKLFF
- | TRBJ1-1 | TRBV19 | CASSIVENTEAFF
- | TRBJ2-7 | TRBV7-2 | CASSFPGSIYEQYF
- | TRBJ1-1 | TRBV7-9 | CASSPTQWDTEAFF
TRBD1 | TRBJ1-1 | TRBV13 | CASSSPGQIYTEAFF
TRBD1 | TRBJ1-5 | TRBV28 | CASRRQGAVQPQHF
- | TRBJ1-2 | TRBV6-5 | CASSLFQGKGYTF
- | TRBJ2-7 | TRBV27 | CASSDRGRVSSYEQYF
TRBD1 | TRBJ1-5 | TRBV15 | CATSREDRGADQPQHF
TRBD1 | TRBJ2-1 | TRBV5-6 | CASSFGQGDEQFF
TRBD1 | TRBJ2-5 | TRBV4-1 | CASSHGDRHVQETQYF
TRBD2 | TRBJ2-1 | TRBV6-4 | CASSDSMSLGAGEGEQFF
- | TRBJ1-1 | TRBV30 | CAWSVQVASEAFF
- | TRBJ1-1 | TRBV30 | CAWSELSRDTEAFF
- | TRBJ2-7 | TRBV30 | CAWGKQGASYEQYF
TRBD2 | TRBJ2-5 | TRBV6-4 | CASSDSGGAGETQYF
- | TRBJ2-7 | TRBV5-4 | CASSLSQGLSSYEQYF
TRBD2 | TRBJ2-5 | TRBV11-3 | CASSVTSAETQYF
- | TRBJ2-2 | TRBV6-5 | CASRVGVGNTGELFF
- | TRBJ2-7 | TRBV6-5 | CATHSGDLYEQYF
- | TRBJ2-1 | TRBV7-2 | CASRQKGVSYNEQFF
- | TRBJ2-6 | TRBV5-1 | CASSLQGRKGHSGANVLTF
TRBD1 | TRBJ2-1 | TRBV5-1 | CASSYRQGYNEQFF
TRBD2 | TRBJ2-7 | TRBV5-1 | CASSQAGDGYEQYF
TRBD2 | TRBJ2-1 | TRBV19 | CASSIVTSGNYEQFF
- | TRBJ2-7 | TRBV7-3 | CASSFGQSYEQYF
TRBD1 | TRBJ1-2 | TRBV7-9 | CASSPGTGSYGYTF
- | TRBJ2-5 | TRBV7-9 | CASSFLIQETQYF
TRBD1 | TRBJ2-2 | TRBV30 | CAWSVAGTGYTGELFF
TRBD1 | TRBJ2-2 | TRBV6-1 | CASSDEDRVADTGELFF
- | TRBJ2-7 | TRBV5-8 | CASNLGTSTYEQYF
TRBD1 | TRBJ2-2 | TRBV11-2 | CASSLEKGAYTGELFF
TRBD1 | TRBJ2-7 | TRBV2 | CASSTGLHEQYF
- | TRBJ1-2 | TRBV7-8 | CASSLADRTNYGYTF
TRBD1 | TRBJ1-5 | TRBV28 | CASRPGQGPVPRQPQHF
TRBD1 | TRBJ1-2 | TRBV10-3 | CAIRKDRELYGYTF
TRBD1 | TRBJ1-5 | TRBV6-6 | CASMTGGNQPQHF
- | TRBJ2-7 | TRBV5-3 | CARSPGTPYEQYF
- | TRBJ2-7 | TRBV4-1 | CASSQVETLDYEQYF
TRBD1 | TRBJ1-1 | TRBV2 | CGRGRNTEAFF
- | TRBJ2-2 | TRBV27 | CASSLSFWQVNTGELFF
- | TRBJ2-2 | TRBV19 | CASSIVAGTTGELFF
- | TRBJ2-3 | TRBV18 | CASSPVQGELGTQYF
- | TRBJ2-4 | TRBV30 | CAWSQGLDIQYF
TRBD1 | TRBJ2-7 | TRBV14 | CASSQVGQGYEQYF
TRBD2 | TRBJ2-1 | TRBV6-1 | CASSTTSGSYNEQFF
TRBD1 | TRBJ1-1 | TRBV6-5 | CASSPGTGGVTEAFF
- | TRBJ2-7 | TRBV14 | CASSPRIRTVSYEQYF
TRBD1 | TRBJ2-6 | TRBV28 | CASETTGYGANVLTF
TRBD1 | TRBJ2-5 | TRBV6-5 | CASSYGTGDQETQYF
- | TRBJ2-5 | TRBV27 | CASSLRVGETQYF
- | TRBJ2-7 | TRBV4-1 | CASRPGWSYEQYF
TRBD1 | TRBJ1-2 | TRBV30 | CAWSTQGSYGYTF
- | TRBJ2-5 | TRBV7-6 | CASRPEAGNQETQYF
TRBD1 | TRBJ1-5 | TRBV7-8 | CASSLVAGGGQPQHF
- | TRBJ2-1 | TRBV27 | CASSGLTGINEQFF
- | TRBJ2-2 | TRBV6-4 | CASKGINTGELFF